This TCR beta chain is drawn from a study of metastatic and nonmetastatic thyroid tumors. Turning to the study itself: Both malignant and benign thyroid patients supplied peripheral blood and tumor or nodule tissue samples, across which the repertoires of these patients were then compared.

There are 14 residues in the CDR3. The ends lost 1 base at V and 13 bases at J; junction bases unmatched: 11. CDR1 is DFQATT, CDR2 SNEGSKA, per germline (reference sequence). A note on this clone: Its antigen remains unidentified.

Whole-study results and caveats: Benign nodules were reported to have significantly lower TCR beta diversity than malignant thyroid tumors, in blood and tumor.

TCRdb re-analyzed the PCR reads through MiXCR. This sample carries roughly 93,000 clones, more than 9.5% of them seen once, and the ten largest clones take approximately 10%. All patients were treatment-naive before thyroid surgery. The J gene is TRBJ2-1, the V gene TRBV20-1; 9 nucleotides line up with TRBD2. The specimen sequenced was blood. This sequence originates from a female donor with papillary thyroid cancer or a benign thyroid nodule (not recorded which). Some clones in this sample may be carry-over from other donors' samples. This CDR3 is CSARAPGLAILQFF. The CDR3 region has the DNA TGCAGTGCTAGAGCCCCGGGACTAGCAATCTTACAGTTCTTC.